The sequence of this T cell receptor beta chain was determined in a study of blood T cell repertoires in COVID-19. Sequenced by immunoSEQ multiplex PCR; TCRdb stores in-frame clones only, minus some. The table records fewer than 90,000 clones, roughly nine tenths of them present only once. Germline loops: CDR1 DFQATT, CDR2 SNEGSKA (reference sequence). The CDR3 is 11 residues long. The V end was cut by 6 bases, the J end by 11 bases, with 13 bases between. This receptor was taken from a man aged 80 or over in a cohort sampled during active COVID-19. This chain connects TRBV20-1 to TRBJ1-4; D remains ambiguous. The sequenced sample consisted of peripheral blood. The CDR3 here is CSAGSWEKLFF. The CDR3, as DNA: TGCAGTGCCGGGTCTTGGGAGAAACTGTTTTTT.